The 23 T cell receptor beta chains below all came from one sample that was sequenced in a study of shared clonotypes between healthy human individuals. The protocol was immunoSEQ multiplex PCR, while the TCRdb copy is restricted to in-frame clones and leaves out a portion. This table holds roughly 2.4 million clones, approximately 94% found once. The specimen was naive CD4+ T cells sorted from blood. Subset indicated: CD45RA+ positively selected. These receptors came from a man aged 18 to 30 in good health.

The chain combines TRBV18 with TRBJ1-1; D remains ambiguous. This CDR3 contains 15 residues. Trimming removed 0 bases from V and 0 bases from J, with 8 bases in between. CDR1 is KGHSH and CDR2 is LQKENI in the germline V gene. CDR3 residues: CASSPPQNMNTEAFF. The CDR3 nucleotides are TGTGCCAGCTCACCACCGCAAAACATGAACACTGAAGCTTTCTTT.

About this clone itself: This CDR3 is also generated by other DNA sequences in the sample. The V call is TRBV5-1, the J call TRBJ2-2; a weak D match, TRBD2 (6 bases). CDR1 is SGHRS, CDR2 YFSETQ, per germline. This CDR3 is 15 amino acids long. Trimming left V 3 bases short and J 2 bases short, with 11 bases between. The CDR3 bases are TGCGCCAGCAGCTCCGGGACTCCCAACACCGGGGAGCTGTTTTTT. Protein sequence: CASSSGTPNTGELFF.

This clone appeared once. Germline is not matched at one junction end, which may reflect a read error. The rearrangement uses TRBV7-2 and TRBJ2-5; D not resolved. CDR3 length: 15 amino acids. The germline V gene encodes CDR1 SGHTA and CDR2 FQGNSA. The CDR3 DNA reads TGTGCCAGCAGCTTAGAAATTGGACCCCAAGCGACCCAGTACTTC. Protein: CASSLEIGPQATQYF. Supplemented by reference TRBV7-2 and TRBJ2-5, the full variable domain reads GAGVSQSPSNKVTEKGKDVELRCDPISGHTALYWYRQSLGQGLEFLIYFQGNSAPDKSGLPSDRFSAERTGGSVSTLTIQRTQQEDSAVYLCASSLEIGPQATQYFGPGTRLLVL.

This CDR3 is CASSLTQGASNEKLFF. CDR3 coding DNA: TGTGCCAGCAGCCTAACCCAGGGGGCCTCTAATGAAAAACTGTTTTTT. The J gene is TRBJ1-4, the V gene TRBV5-4; the match to TRBD1 covers 8 bases. This CDR3 contains 16 residues. From germline, CDR1 is SGHNT and CDR2 YYREEE (reference sequence). V was pared by 4 bases and J by 3 bases, with 8 bases of the junction left unmatched.

The chain couples TRBV5-6 to TRBJ2-1; TRBD2 aligns across 14 bases. V shed 2 bases, J shed 2 bases, and the junction held 6 bases outside the gene matches. CDR1 SGHDT and CDR2 YYEEEE come from the germline V gene. This CDR3 is 18 amino acids long. The CDR3 nucleotides are TGTGCCAGCAGCTTCCGGACTAGCGGGAGGTACACCTACAATGAGCAGTTCTTC. This encodes CASSFRTSGRYTYNEQFF.

Of note for this clone: Other DNA sequences in the same sample also yield this CDR3. CDR3: CASSQDPPETQYF. CDR3 DNA sequence: TGCGCCAGCAGCCAAGACCCACCAGAGACCCAGTACTTC. The V and J genes are TRBV4-1 and TRBJ2-5, with D unclear. Germline assignment: CDR1 MGHRA and CDR2 YSYEKL. Trimming shortened V by 0 bases and J by 4 bases, and 6 bases separated the two germline ends. The CDR3 extends over 13 amino acids.

The J gene is TRBJ1-1, the V gene TRBV7-2; D not resolved. V gave up 6 bases and J gave up 1 base, with 12 bases separating them. In germline, CDR1 is SGHTA, CDR2 FQGNSA. The CDR3 extends over 14 amino acids. The CDR3 nucleotides read TGTGCCAGCAGTCCAGACATGGCGAACACTGAAGCTTTCTTT. This translates into CASSPDMANTEAFF. Filled out from reference TRBV7-2 and TRBJ1-1, the complete variable domain reads GAGVSQSPSNKVTEKGKDVELRCDPISGHTALYWYRQSLGQGLEFLIYFQGNSAPDKSGLPSDRFSAERTGGSVSTLTIQRTQQEDSAVYLCASSPDMANTEAFFGQGTRLTVV.

The chain is built from TRBV25-1 and TRBJ2-3, with D perhaps being TRBD1 or TRBD2 (5 bases each). There are 14 residues in the CDR3. Germline V gene lookup returns CDR1 MGHDK and CDR2 SYGVNS. Trimming pared 1 base from V and 6 bases from J, leaving 11 bases between. DNA for the CDR3: TGTGCCAGCAGTGAATTGGGGACCGCGGATACGCAGTATTTT. Translating it yields CASSELGTADTQYF.

The V call is TRBV6-1, the J call TRBJ2-7; tentatively, D is TRBD2 (6 bases). V gave up 10 bases and J gave up 5 bases, with 18 bases separating them. Germline V gives CDR1 MNHNS, CDR2 SASEGT. The CDR3 spans 13 residues. CDR3 in amino acids: CATRLGGSNEQYF. DNA for the CDR3: TGTGCCACCAGGTTGGGGGGTAGCAACGAGCAGTACTTC.

V and J are TRBV9 and TRBJ2-7, with 7 positions matching TRBD2. V lost 0 bases and J lost 7; bases outside the gene matches: 13. Germline V gene data show CDR1 as SGDLS and CDR2 as YYNGEE. CDR3 size: 16 residues. CDR3 sequence (DNA): TGTGCCAGCAGCGTAGGGGTGGAAGCGGGAAGGGTTGAGCAGTACTTC. Amino acid sequence: CASSVGVEAGRVEQYF.

The rearrangement links TRBV7-2 to TRBJ2-5, with D tentatively TRBD2 (5 bases). The CDR3 spans 17 residues. Germline V lookup: CDR1 SGHTA, CDR2 FQGNSA. V dropped 1 base and J dropped 5 bases, with 20 bases sitting between them. The CDR3 sequence: CASSLGRSSNVPETQYF. The CDR3 bases are TGTGCCAGCAGCTTAGGGCGGTCTAGCAATGTCCCGGAGACCCAGTACTTC.

The chain combines TRBV9 with TRBJ2-2, with 11 nucleotides matching TRBD1. The germline V gene has CDR1 SGDLS and CDR2 YYNGEE. This CDR3 contains 16 residues. With 4 bases clipped from V and 3 bases from J, the junction kept 5 bases outside the gene matches. In DNA form, the CDR3 reads TGTGCCAGCAGCCGGACAGGGGGCGCGGACACCGGGGAGCTGTTTTTT. Amino acid sequence: CASSRTGGADTGELFF.

In regard to this clone: The identical CDR3 is also encoded by other nucleotide sequences in the sample. In nucleotides, the CDR3 is TGCAGCGTCGGGACAGGGTCCTACAATGAGCAGTTCTTC. The encoded protein is CSVGTGSYNEQFF. The chain carries TRBV29-1 and TRBJ2-1; TRBD1 aligns across 9 bases. Looked up from germline, CDR1 is SQVTM and CDR2 is ANQGSEA. V was clipped by 6 bases and J by 1 base; unmatched bases: 1. The CDR3 has 13 residues.

This rearrangement joins TRBV18 to TRBJ1-1; TRBD1 aligns across 8 bases. The germline V gene encodes CDR1 KGHSH and CDR2 LQKENI. The junction had 5 bases not matched to a gene; V was cut back by 4 bases and J by 4 bases. The CDR3 extends over 14 amino acids. The CDR3 sequence: CASSRQGPGTEAFF. The CDR3 DNA reads as TGTGCCAGCTCACGACAGGGGCCGGGCACTGAAGCTTTCTTT.

This clone was detected once. The V call is TRBV6-1, the J call TRBJ2-7; 8 positions match TRBD2. There are 15 residues in the CDR3. V lost 4 bases, J lost 3 bases, and 8 bases stayed unmatched. Germline V gene data show CDR1 as MNHNS and CDR2 as SASEGT. The chain's CDR3 is CASSATAAGGYEQYF. The CDR3 DNA is TGTGCCAGCAGTGCCACGGCGGCGGGAGGCTACGAGCAGTACTTC.

The chain joins TRBV6-1 to TRBJ1-5; the D is unclear. The V end lost 3 bases, the J end lost 5 bases, and 11 bases lay between the germline ends. Germline CDR1 and CDR2: MNHNS and SASEGT. The CDR3 spans 14 residues. This chain's CDR3 is CASSDYGSDQPQHF. The CDR3 region has the DNA TGTGCCAGCAGTGATTACGGCTCTGATCAGCCCCAGCATTTT.

V and J are TRBV20-1 and TRBJ2-1, with D perhaps TRBD1 (6 bases). Germline assignment: CDR1 DFQATT and CDR2 SNEGSKA (reference sequence). This CDR3 is built from 11 residues. The V and J ends lost 3 bases and 13 bases respectively, with 13 bases between them. For the CDR3, the DNA is TGCAGTGCTAGGCTACAGGGTAAACAGTTCTTC. This sequence encodes CSARLQGKQFF.

A word on this clone: Other DNA sequences in this specimen translate into the identical CDR3. V is TRBV18 and J is TRBJ2-7; a possible D gene is TRBD2 (6 bases). The CDR3 sequence is 14 residues long. Germline values: CDR1 KGHSH, CDR2 LQKENI. The V end lost 2 bases, the J end lost 0 bases, and 8 bases lay between the germline ends. The CDR3 bases are TGTGCCAGCTCACCAGCGGGGACCTCCTACGAGCAGTACTTC. This encodes CASSPAGTSYEQYF.

The chain couples TRBV2 to TRBJ1-2, with 12 positions matching TRBD1. Germline assignment: CDR1 SNHLY and CDR2 FYNNEI. V shed 8 bases and J 6 bases; nucleotides not matched to a gene: 10. The length of the CDR3 is 15 residues. CDR3 protein: CASGRDRGLGDGYTF. The CDR3 bases are TGTGCCAGCGGACGGGACAGGGGGCTTGGGGATGGCTACACCTTC.

This clone was seen a few times. V gene TRBV18 combines with J gene TRBJ1-1, with D perhaps matching TRBD1 (6 bases). V lost 3 bases to trimming and J lost 5 bases, with 13 bases between them. Germline V lookup: CDR1 KGHSH, CDR2 LQKENI. This CDR3 has 14 residues. The CDR3 reads CASSPSGGWTEAFF. The DNA of the CDR3 is TGTGCCAGCTCACCTTCGGGGGGCTGGACTGAAGCTTTCTTT. The full variable domain, rest sourced from reference TRBV18 and TRBJ1-1, is NAGVMQNPRHLVRRRGQEARLRCSPMKGHSHVYWYRQLPEEGLKFMVYLQKENIIDESGMPKERFSAEFPKEGPSILRIQQVVRGDSAAYFCASSPSGGWTEAFFGQGTRLTVV.

The rearrangement links TRBV5-1 to TRBJ2-5, with a possible D match to TRBD1 (6 bases). V lost 5 bases and J lost 8, with 19 bases in between. The CDR3 totals 14 residues. Per the germline V gene, CDR1 is SGHRS and CDR2 is YFSETQ. Here the CDR3 DNA reads TGCGCCAGCAGTGCTCTTGGACAGCCCCTTACCCAGTACTTC. Its translation: CASSALGQPLTQYF.

This clone was seen only once. V is TRBV7-6 and J is TRBJ2-2; D not certain. V was trimmed by 2 bases and J by 4 bases, leaving 5 bases between them. This CDR3 contains 13 residues. Germline assignment: CDR1 SGHVS and CDR2 FNYEAQ. The CDR3 is CASSLFITGELFF. The CDR3 region has the DNA TGTGCCAGCAGCTTATTCATCACCGGGGAGCTGTTTTTT.

This chain uses TRBV6-7 with TRBJ2-2, with D unresolved. TRBV6-7 is an open reading frame whose function is uncertain. Trimming removed 8 bases from V and 0 bases from J, with 13 bases in between. The length of the CDR3 is 15 residues. The CDR3 DNA follows: TGTGCCAGCTCGCAGGCGATCGCGAACACCGGGGAGCTGTTTTTT. This translates into CASSQAIANTGELFF.